What follows describes a single TCR beta chain. Its antigen is not known. This sample is part of a study of monozygotic twins with inflammatory bowel disease. Study outcomes and limitations: Versus healthy twins, IBD patients showed fewer clonotypes shared with others, especially with disease activity.

The CDR3 is 15 residues long. Template switching appended UMIs that held a 6-nucleotide sample barcode. Using the 5' RACE reads, TCRdb records one entry per CDR3 protein without DNA. The table lists 400,000 or so distinct CDR3 sequences, with about 2.6% in the top ten. The V and J genes are TRBV12-3 or TRBV12-4 and TRBJ2-5; the D call of TRBD2 rests on TCRdb alone, since no DNA is present to check it. The sequenced sample consisted of blood. The receptor's source is a human donor with ulcerative colitis or Crohn's disease, or a healthy co-twin of an affected twin (not recorded which). The CDR3 sequence is CASSLGLAGTGTQYF.